The sequence of this T cell receptor beta chain was determined in a study of beta chain features in type 1 diabetes. Points from the study as a whole: Insertions at VDJ junctions were less frequent in type 1 diabetes patients. These patients also deleted more nucleotides at the same junctions. Here, the possible influence of HLA type (on TCRB rearrangement) remained unresolved.

Sorting based on CD45RO/CCR7/CD25/CD127/CD95/CD27 separated CD4+ naive, central memory, regulatory and stem cell-like memory cells. The authors reverse transcribed all of the isolated RNA, so sequencing captured expressed TCRB transcripts. Using immunoSEQ multiplex PCR, the repertoire was profiled, and TCRdb retains in-frame clones only, with some absent. This sample has about 230,000 clones, with over 8.5% found just once. As to this clone: Its antigen is not known.

V was pared by 4 bases and J by 2 bases, with 7 bases of the junction left unmatched. CDR1 and CDR2 (germline): MNHNY, SVGAGI (reference sequence). CDR3 length equals 16 residues. This chain links TRBV6-6 with TRBJ2-1; 8 bases fit TRBD2. Sequencing used naive CD4+ T cells from blood. The origin of this receptor is a woman younger than 35 in good health. The CDR3 here is CASSFPGLVPYNEQFF. In DNA, the CDR3 is TGTGCCAGCAGTTTTCCGGGACTAGTTCCCTACAATGAGCAGTTCTTC.